A selection of T cell receptor beta chains follows, all from one sample in a study of T cells in Graves' hyperthyroidism and ophthalmopathy. TCRdb fed the multiplex PCR reads into MiXCR, producing one record per CDR3 protein. Of 550,000 to 800,000 distinct CDR3 sequences in the sample, approximately 15% were seen once. The sample consisted of blood. Every receptor here comes from a man aged 45-65 years with Graves' hyperthyroidism. Each CDR3 is given with its conserved first and last residue. Each record gives: J gene, D gene, clone size, V gene, CDR3 DNA, CDR3 protein. A D gene is named only where the DNA matches it firmly. Rows give clone size only sometimes, using once, few, many, or a class for an expanded clone.

TRBJ2-1	TRBD1	many	TRBV2	TGTGCCAGCAGTGAAATCGTGGGGACAGGGAGTAAGCAGTTCTTC	CASSEIVGTGSKQFF
TRBJ1-1	TRBD1	few	TRBV9	TGTGCCAGCAGCCCGTGGACAGGAAAGGATACTGAAGCTTTCTTT	CASSPWTGKDTEAFF
TRBJ2-3	TRBD2	-	TRBV10-3	TGTGCCATCACCGGTAGCGGGACAGATACGCAGTATTTT	CAITGSGTDTQYF
TRBJ1-1	TRBD1	-	TRBV11-2	TGTGCCAGCCGGAGGACAGGGACCACTGAAGCTTTCTTT	CASRRTGTTEAFF
TRBJ2-1	TRBD2	-	TRBV27	TGTGCCAGCTCCCCTTCTAGCGGAGCCTACTACAATGAGCAGTTCTTC	CASSPSSGAYYNEQFF
TRBJ2-5	TRBD2	many	TRBV9	TGTGCCAGCAGCGTAGGATCCAGCGGGAGTGTTTATGAGACCCAGTACTTC	CASSVGSSGSVYETQYF
TRBJ1-3	-	many	TRBV27	TGTGCCTCCTGGGCAGGTCGGGGGTTAGGAAACACCATATATTTT	CASWAGRGLGNTIYF
TRBJ1-1	TRBD1	many	TRBV12-3/TRBV12-4	TGTGCCAGCAGTGAACAGGGGAGAGGGACTGAAGCTTTCTTT	CASSEQGRGTEAFF
TRBJ2-3	TRBD2	few	TRBV19	TGTGCCACCAAAGTTAGCGGGAGGGCTTCAGATACGCAGTATTTT	CATKVSGRASDTQYF
TRBJ1-5	TRBD1	few	TRBV10-3	TGTGCCATCAGTGAGGCAGGGGGCGGTCAGCCCCAGCATTTT	CAISEAGGGQPQHF
TRBJ2-3	TRBD1	-	TRBV28	TGTGCCAGCAGCCCACAGGGGGCCTTCGGTAGCGGCCCTCGCACAGATACGCAGTATTTT	CASSPQGAFGSGPRTDTQYF
TRBJ1-1	-	-	TRBV24-1	TGTGCCACCAGTGATTTAAAGAGCGCTGAAGCTTTCTTT	CATSDLKSAEAFF
TRBJ1-5	-	few	TRBV20-1	TGCAGTGCTAGAGAACCCAGGGGAAGGGGTAGAGGTAATCAGCCCCAGCATTTT	CSAREPRGRGRGNQPQHF
TRBJ1-1	-	few	TRBV18	TGTGCCAGCTCACCACCAAGAAAGGCTCACGAGGCTTTCTTT	CASSPPRKAHEAFF
TRBJ2-3	-	few	TRBV11-2	TGTGCCAGCAGCAGAGATACGCGGTATTTT	CASSRDTRYF
TRBJ1-2	TRBD1	-	TRBV12-3/TRBV12-4	TGTGCCAGCAATAACAGGGGAGTTGACTCTGGCTACACCTTC	CASNNRGVDSGYTF
TRBJ2-3	-	many	TRBV20-1	TGCAGTGCAAGACAGGCGATACGCCTCACGGATACGCAGTATTTT	CSARQAIRLTDTQYF
TRBJ1-5	-	-	TRBV6-4	TGTGCCAGCAACGATAGGGGGGGGCTGAGCAATCAGCCCCAGCATTTT	CASNDRGGLSNQPQHF
TRBJ2-7	-	few	TRBV4-1	TGCGCCAGCAGCCAAGTATGGGGGGATGCAACCACCGAGCAGTACTTC	CASSQVWGDATTEQYF
TRBJ2-1	-	many	TRBV28	TGTGCCAGCAGCAACCTTTTCTTCGAGCAGTTCTTC	CASSNLFFEQFF
TRBJ2-7	TRBD2	many	TRBV4-1	TGCGCCAGCAGCCAAGATCGGCTAGCGGCTTACGAGCAGTACTTC	CASSQDRLAAYEQYF
TRBJ2-1	-	-	TRBV4-3	TGCGCCAGCAGCCAAGTTGAGCGGCCATACAATGAGCAGTTCTTC	CASSQVERPYNEQFF
TRBJ2-5	-	many	TRBV3-1	TGTGCCAGCAGCCAACAGGGCTTTGAGACCCAGTACTTC	CASSQQGFETQYF
TRBJ2-1	-	-	TRBV12-3/TRBV12-4	TGTGCCAGCAAGGGAAGACAAAGCTCCTACAATGAGCAGTTCTTC	CASKGRQSSYNEQFF
TRBJ1-4	-	few	TRBV30	TGTGCCTGGGGAAATGAAAAACTGTTTTTT	CAWGNEKLFF
TRBJ1-5	TRBD1	-	TRBV20-1	TGCAGTGCCCTTCAGGGGGGGCAGCCCCAGCATTTT	CSALQGGQPQHF
TRBJ2-5	-	few	TRBV28	TGTGCCAGCAGTTTATTAGCGGTCCTGGGAGAGACCCAGTACTTC	CASSLLAVLGETQYF
TRBJ2-1	TRBD2	-	TRBV12-5	TGTGCTAGTGGAACGACTAGCGGGAGCTCCTACAATGAGCAATTCTTC	CASGTTSGSSYNEQFF
TRBJ2-3	-	many	TRBV2	TGTGCCAGCAGTGGGGAAAAGCAGGGGTTCTCCACAGATACGCAGTATTTT	CASSGEKQGFSTDTQYF
TRBJ2-7	-	few	TRBV3-2	TGTGCCAGCAGCCAAGATGAGCGGGAGAGGGCCCTATGGTCGTCGGATGAGCAGTACTTC	CASSQDERERALWSSDEQYF
TRBJ1-4	-	many	TRBV28	TGTGCCAGCAGTCCCGCAACTAATGAAAAACTGTTTTTT	CASSPATNEKLFF